This entry is about one TCR beta chain. This record comes from a study of T cell changes during pregnancy in multiple sclerosis. Some clones are missing from TCRdb's copy, which holds only in-frame ones; the method was immunoSEQ multiplex PCR. The profile shows about 50,000 clones, around 90% of them singletons. CDR1 is MNHNY and CDR2 is SVGAGI in the germline V gene (reference sequence). V was trimmed by 10 bases and J by 3 bases, leaving 25 bases between them. The CDR3 sequence is 16 residues long. The source material was CD4+ T cells from peripheral blood mononuclear cells, sampled in the second trimester of pregnancy. The genes are TRBV6-6 and TRBJ2-7; TRBD1 is a possible D gene (6 bases). This clonotype was sampled from a female donor with multiple sclerosis, enrolled in a pregnancy study. The CDR3 sequence: CAISPRMGQGNYEQYF. For the CDR3, the DNA is TGTGCCATCAGCCCTCGTATGGGGCAGGGGAACTACGAGCAGTACTTC.